The 29 T cell receptor beta chains presented below share a single source sample, sequenced in a study of shared clonotypes between healthy human individuals. The table came from immunoSEQ multiplex PCR; TCRdb's copy has only in-frame clones and leaves some out. The table shows more than 850,000 clones, with around three quarters occurring only once. Sample: memory CD4+ T cells from PBMCs. Specified subset: CD45RA-negative fraction. Receptor source: a man younger than 35 in good health. Some clones in this sample may be carry-over from other donors' samples.

The rearrangement links TRBV5-1 to TRBJ2-3, with D unresolved. Trimming pared 3 bases from V and 1 base from J, leaving 18 bases between. CDR1 is SGHRS, CDR2 YFSETQ, per germline. This CDR3 is built from 17 residues. CDR3 nucleotides: TGCGCCAGCAGCTCCCCGCTAGAAGGGTTCGGCACAGATACGCAGTATTTT. Translating it yields CASSSPLEGFGTDTQYF.

This chain uses TRBV13 with TRBJ2-3; 13 positions agree with TRBD2. The J segment lost 6 bases and the V segment lost 5 bases, leaving 8 bases of the junction unmatched. This CDR3 spans 16 amino acids. Germline lookup yields CDR1 PRHDT and CDR2 FYEKMQ (reference sequence). The DNA of the CDR3 is TGTGCCAGCAGCCGAAAACTAGCGGGAGGGCCGGATACGCAGTATTTT. Encoded protein: CASSRKLAGGPDTQYF.

This clone was picked up one time. The CDR3 sequence is CSVADRFDQPQHF. CDR3 in DNA: TGCAGCGTTGCGGACAGGTTTGATCAGCCCCAGCATTTT. The chain uses TRBV29-1 and TRBJ1-5, with TRBD1 identical over 7 bases. The V gene end was trimmed by 4 bases and the J gene end by 5 bases; junction bases not matched to a gene: 5. Germline CDR1 is SQVTM and CDR2 is ANQGSEA. This CDR3 is built from 13 residues. The full variable domain, its missing parts supplied by reference TRBV29-1 and TRBJ1-5, is SAVISQKPSRDICQRGTSLTIQCQVDSQVTMMFWYRQQPGQSLTLIATANQGSEATYESGFVIDKFPISRPNLTFSTLTVSNMSPEDSSIYLCSVADRFDQPQHFGDGTRLSIL.

The CDR3 DNA follows: TGTGCCAGCAGCTTAGACGGCTCTGGAAACACCATATATTTT. It translates to CASSLDGSGNTIYF. The rearrangement joins TRBV7-7 to TRBJ1-3; D is unclear. CDR3 length equals 14 residues. Trimming shortened V by 1 base and J by 0 bases, and 4 bases separated the two germline ends. Germline V gene data show CDR1 as SSHAT and CDR2 as FNYEAQ (reference sequence).

The chain carries TRBV6-1 and TRBJ2-2; 10 positions agree with TRBD1. CDR1 MNHNS and CDR2 SASEGT come from the germline V gene. This CDR3 has 13 amino acids. V lost 11 bases to trimming and J lost 6 bases; unmatched junction nucleotides: 6. As DNA, the CDR3 is TGTGCCGGGGGGACAGGGGACCCCGGGGAGCTGTTTTTT. This sequence encodes CAGGTGDPGELFF.

This chain links TRBV10-3 with TRBJ2-2; D might be TRBD1 (6 bases). Trimming removed 5 bases at V and 5 bases at J, with 6 bases between. The CDR3 is made up of 12 amino acids. From germline, CDR1 is ENHRY and CDR2 SYGVKD. CDR3 residues: CAISTGTGELFF. The CDR3 bases are TGTGCCATCAGTACAGGGACCGGGGAGCTGTTTTTT.

The chain links TRBV2 to TRBJ1-2; D is unclear. The germline gives CDR1 SNHLY, CDR2 FYNNEI. V gave up 4 bases and J gave up 4 bases, with 16 bases separating them. This CDR3 is built from 15 residues. CDR3 nucleotide sequence: TGTGCCAGCAGTGCGATGATGAGAGGACCCTATGGCTACACCTTC. Protein product: CASSAMMRGPYGYTF.

J is TRBJ1-2 and V is TRBV5-1; tentatively, D is TRBD1 (5 bases). CDR1 and CDR2 (germline): SGHRS, YFSETQ. Between the trimmed V and J ends, which lost 2 bases and 0 bases, there was a span of 20 bases. The CDR3 runs 18 residues. The CDR3 protein is CASSFDARETLPNYGYTF. The CDR3 DNA reads TGCGCCAGCAGCTTTGACGCCAGGGAGACTCTACCTAACTATGGCTACACCTTC.

The chain carries TRBV19 and TRBJ2-1; D gene uncertain. Germline loops: CDR1 LNHDA, CDR2 SQIVND (reference sequence). This CDR3 contains 11 residues. The germline V and J ends were trimmed by 9 bases and 2 bases, with 5 bases remaining between them. The CDR3 is CASAAYNEQFF. The CDR3 coding sequence is TGTGCCAGCGCAGCCTACAATGAGCAGTTCTTC.

This clone appeared a few times. The chain uses TRBV4-2 and TRBJ2-1, with 7 bases fitting TRBD2. The CDR3 consists of 14 residues. Per germline, CDR1 LGHNA and CDR2 YNFKEQ. V shed 4 bases and J 4 bases; nucleotides not matched to a gene: 4. CDR3 nucleotide sequence: TGTGCCAGCAGCCCTAGCGGAAGGTACAATGAGCAGTTCTTC. It specifies CASSPSGRYNEQFF.

The chain recombines TRBV28 with TRBJ2-7, with 8 bases that match TRBD1. Germline values: CDR1 MDHEN, CDR2 SYDVKM. The V and J ends lost 7 bases and 5 bases, in that order; junction bases with no gene match: 7. The length of the CDR3 is 13 residues. The CDR3 loop reads CASKGQGSHEQYF. CDR3 nucleotide sequence: TGTGCCAGCAAAGGACAGGGTTCACACGAGCAGTACTTC. Looking up the rest from reference TRBV28 and TRBJ2-7 gives the full variable domain: DVKVTQSSRYLVKRTGEKVFLECVQDMDHENMFWYRQDPGLGLRLIYFSYDVKMKEKGDIPEGYSVSREKKERFSLILESASTNQTSMYLCASKGQGSHEQYFGPGTRLTVT.

J is TRBJ2-1 and V is TRBV27, with a weak D call TRBD1 (8 bases). The germline V gene has CDR1 MNHEY and CDR2 SMNVEV (reference sequence). The CDR3 is 20 residues long. Trimming took off 8 bases at V and 0 bases at J, with 29 bases between the two ends. CDR3 residues: CASGGAGGGGRSHSYNEQFF. The DNA of the CDR3 is TGTGCCAGCGGCGGGGCAGGGGGCGGGGGCCGGAGTCACTCCTACAATGAGCAGTTCTTC.

The chain is built from TRBV6-1 and TRBJ1-5; D unresolved. Germline CDR1 is MNHNS and CDR2 is SASEGT. With 2 bases removed from V and 2 bases from J, the gap between germline ends came to 10 bases. The CDR3 is 15 amino acids. The CDR3 spells CASSESVRGNQPQHF. Here the CDR3 DNA reads TGTGCCAGCAGTGAATCGGTTAGGGGCAATCAGCCCCAGCATTTT.

The genes are TRBV2 and TRBJ1-2, with 7 bases matching TRBD1. CDR3 length equals 13 residues. Trimming took 4 bases from V and 7 from J; bases not matched to a gene: 6. In germline, CDR1 is SNHLY, CDR2 FYNNEI. This chain's CDR3 is CASSGGQVGGYTF. CDR3 DNA: TGTGCCAGCAGTGGAGGACAGGTCGGTGGCTACACCTTC. The full variable domain, in which reference TRBV2 and TRBJ1-2 provide the parts outside the CDR3, is EPEVTQTPSHQVTQMGQEVILRCVPISNHLYFYWYRQILGQKVEFLVSFYNNEISEKSEIFDDQFSVERPDGSNFTLKIRSTKLEDSAMYFCASSGGQVGGYTFGSGTRLTVV.

The chain recombines TRBV7-9 with TRBJ1-5; no clear D. This CDR3 spans 16 amino acids. Trimming shortened V by 4 bases and J by 4 bases, and 17 bases separated the two germline ends. CDR1 SEHNR and CDR2 FQNEAQ come from the germline V gene (reference sequence). CDR3 sequence reads: CASSSSDRTSNQPQHF. CDR3 nucleotide sequence: TGTGCCAGCAGCTCCTCGGATCGAACAAGTAATCAGCCCCAGCATTTT.

This clone has just one count. The chain recombines TRBV7-2 with TRBJ2-7; D not resolved. Germline lookup yields CDR1 SGHTA and CDR2 FQGNSA. This CDR3 has 13 amino acids. Trimming left V 4 bases short and J 3 bases short, with 10 bases between. The CDR3 protein is CASSSAINYEQYF. The CDR3 DNA follows: TGTGCCAGCAGCTCCGCCATTAACTACGAGCAGTACTTC. The complete variable domain, with remaining parts taken from reference TRBV7-2 and TRBJ2-7, reads GAGVSQSPSNKVTEKGKDVELRCDPISGHTALYWYRQSLGQGLEFLIYFQGNSAPDKSGLPSDRFSAERTGGSVSTLTIQRTQQEDSAVYLCASSSAINYEQYFGPGTRLTVT.

The J gene is TRBJ2-6, the V gene TRBV5-1; 7 nucleotides line up with TRBD1. This CDR3 spans 15 amino acids. Unmatched junction bases numbered 2, after V lost 2 bases and J lost 3 bases. Per germline, CDR1 SGHRS and CDR2 YFSETQ. DNA of the CDR3: TGCGCCAGCAGCTTCACAGGGGTTGGGGCCAACGTCCTGACTTTC. The encoded protein is CASSFTGVGANVLTF.

This clone was counted between two and nine times. V and J are TRBV11-1 and TRBJ1-2, with D hard to call. V was clipped by 4 bases and J by 4 bases, with 10 bases between them. Looked up from germline, CDR1 is SGHAT and CDR2 is FQDESV (reference sequence). The CDR3 totals 13 residues. The CDR3 nucleotides are TGTGCCAGCAGCTCGGGAAGACTCTATGGCTACACCTTC. It translates to CASSSGRLYGYTF.

This chain connects TRBV30 to TRBJ2-5, with 12 positions matching TRBD2. Judging by the DNA end, TRBJ2-7 fits better; the J call may be wrong. Per the germline V gene, CDR1 is GTSNPN and CDR2 is SVGIG (reference sequence). The CDR3 has 17 residues. CDR3 region: CAWTYWATSGRACEQYF. CDR3 DNA: TGTGCCTGGACCTATTGGGCGACTAGCGGGAGAGCGTGCGAGCAGTACTTC.

This chain links TRBV29-1 with TRBJ2-3, with D perhaps matching TRBD1 (6 bases). V was shortened by 1 base and J by 3 bases, with 11 bases between the two germline ends. This CDR3 region has 14 residues. CDR1 SQVTM and CDR2 ANQGSEA come from the germline V gene. The CDR3 DNA is TGCAGCGTTGAAGCGGGAAGGGGGACAGATACGCAGTATTTT. This translates into CSVEAGRGTDTQYF.

The chain uses TRBV5-4 and TRBJ1-4, with D maybe TRBD1 (6 bases). Germline V gene lookup returns CDR1 SGHNT and CDR2 YYREEE (reference sequence). The length of the CDR3 is 14 residues. V lost 4 bases to trimming and J lost 8 bases, with 15 bases between them. CDR3 in amino acids: CASSPNREDEKLFF. In nucleotides, the CDR3 is TGTGCCAGCAGCCCGAACAGGGAGGACGAAAAACTGTTTTTT.

The chain uses TRBV19 and TRBJ1-1; 9 bases align to TRBD1. CDR1 LNHDA and CDR2 SQIVND come from the germline V gene (reference sequence). This CDR3 is built from 15 residues. V lost 6 bases to trimming and J lost 0 bases; unmatched junction nucleotides: 5. In DNA form, the CDR3 reads TGTGCCAGTAGCCGAAGGACAGGGGTGAACACTGAAGCTTTCTTT. It encodes CASSRRTGVNTEAFF.

This chain links TRBV25-1 with TRBJ1-3; D might be TRBD1 (6 bases). The CDR3 is 15 residues long. Trimming removed 3 bases at V and 4 bases at J, with 13 bases between. Germline CDR1 reads MGHDK; CDR2 reads SYGVNS. The CDR3 is CASSEPGALGNTIYF. Written as DNA, the CDR3 is TGTGCCAGCAGTGAGCCGGGGGCACTCGGAAACACCATATATTTT. Full variable domain (outside the CDR3, taken from reference TRBV25-1 and TRBJ1-3): EADIYQTPRYLVIGTGKKITLECSQTMGHDKMYWYQQDPGMELHLIHYSYGVNSTEKGDLSSESTVSRIRTEHFPLTLESARPSHTSQYLCASSEPGALGNTIYFGEGSWLTVV.

The chain has TRBV7-2 and TRBJ2-1, with 7 bases matching TRBD1. With 5 bases clipped from V and 6 bases from J, the junction kept 10 bases outside the gene matches. The CDR3 is made up of 15 amino acids. Looked up from germline, CDR1 is SGHTA and CDR2 is FQGNSA. Written as DNA, the CDR3 is TGTGCCAGCAGCCCAGGGGGAGCGGTCCGCAATGAGCAGTTCTTC. It specifies CASSPGGAVRNEQFF.

V and J are TRBV5-1 and TRBJ2-7; D possibly corresponds to TRBD2 (6 bases). Germline-derived CDR1 and CDR2 are SGHRS and YFSETQ. The CDR3 spans 17 residues. Trimming cost V 4 bases and J 1 base, with 21 bases left between them. The CDR3 nucleotides read TGCGCCAGCAGCCCAGACGGGATTGGGGCGGGATCCTACGAGCAGTACTTC. Translation gives CASSPDGIGAGSYEQYF.

DNA of the CDR3: TGTGCCTGGTCTCCCGAACGGGAAGGAGAGCAGTACTTC. This translates into CAWSPEREGEQYF. The rearrangement uses TRBV30 and TRBJ2-7; TRBD2 is a possible D gene (5 bases). Trimming removed 5 bases from V and 7 bases from J, with 18 bases in between. The CDR3 has 13 residues. Germline V gene lookup returns CDR1 GTSNPN and CDR2 SVGIG (reference sequence).

This sequence joins TRBV5-5 and TRBJ2-2; 8 positions match TRBD1. This CDR3 contains 15 residues. The ends lost 4 bases at V and 0 bases at J; junction bases unmatched: 2. The germline gives CDR1 SGHKS, CDR2 YYEKEE (reference sequence). CDR3 sequence reads: CASSLDRANTGELFF. CDR3 in DNA: TGTGCCAGCAGCCTGGACAGGGCGAACACCGGGGAGCTGTTTTTT. Supplemented by reference TRBV5-5 and TRBJ2-2, the full variable domain reads DAGVTQSPTHLIKTRGQQVTLRCSPISGHKSVSWYQQVLGQGPQFIFQYYEKEERGRGNFPDRFSARQFPNYSSELNVNALLLGDSALYLCASSLDRANTGELFFGEGSRLTVL.

The chain is built from TRBV2 and TRBJ2-1; TRBD2 aligns across 9 bases. Germline trimming cut 6 bases from V and 1 base from J; bases unmatched to any gene: 7. The CDR3 runs to 16 residues. Germline CDR1 SNHLY, CDR2 FYNNEI. Here the CDR3 DNA reads TGTGCCAGCAGCCCTTGGGCGGGAGGGTCCTACAATGAGCAGTTCTTC. Residues: CASSPWAGGSYNEQFF.

This clone was counted a single time. This chain joins TRBV28 and TRBJ1-1; D perhaps matches TRBD1 (6 bases). The CDR3 loop spans 14 amino acids. Germline lookup yields CDR1 MDHEN and CDR2 SYDVKM. Trimming removed 5 bases at V and 1 base at J, with 11 bases between. DNA of the CDR3: TGTGCCAGCAGTCTGCCGGACAGGAACACTGAAGCTTTCTTT. Protein product: CASSLPDRNTEAFF.